The clone carrying this TCR beta chain has a handful of counts. The sample is drawn from a study of blood T cells in healthy people across ages. The CDR3 extends over 14 amino acids. Deletions cut 4 bases from V and 3 bases from J, with 15 bases between. Looked up from germline, CDR1 is DFQATT and CDR2 is SNEGSKA (reference sequence). A sample-barcoded 5' primer and a J-beta primer mix were used in a second PCR of roughly 7 to 11 cycles. TCRdb re-called the 5' RACE reads through MiXCR, storing one row per CDR3 protein. Here the sample spans some 890,000 distinct CDR3 sequences, 25% to 35% being singletons. These same data were also listed under a study on T cells of mothers and their children.

This clonotype was obtained from a woman aged 40 to 50 in good health. Sequencing was done on a sample of blood. The gene calls are TRBV20-1 and TRBJ1-1, with a tentative D call TRBD1 (6 bases). DNA of the CDR3: TGCAGTGCTAAGCGAAGGGAGGGGGACACTGAAGCTTTCTTT. Translation gives CSAKRREGDTEAFF.